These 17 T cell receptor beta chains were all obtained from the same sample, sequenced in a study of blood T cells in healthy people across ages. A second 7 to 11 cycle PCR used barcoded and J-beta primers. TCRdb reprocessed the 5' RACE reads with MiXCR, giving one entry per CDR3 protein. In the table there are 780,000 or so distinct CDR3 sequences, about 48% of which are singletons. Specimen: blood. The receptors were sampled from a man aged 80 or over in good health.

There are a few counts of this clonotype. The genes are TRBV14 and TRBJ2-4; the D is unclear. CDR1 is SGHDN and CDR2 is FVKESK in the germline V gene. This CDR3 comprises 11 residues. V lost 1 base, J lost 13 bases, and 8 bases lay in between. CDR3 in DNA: TGTGCCAGCAGCCAAGGAGTGCTCCAGTACTTC. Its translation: CASSQGVLQYF. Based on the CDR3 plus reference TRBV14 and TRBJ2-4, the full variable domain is EAGVTQFPSHSVIEKGQTVTLRCDPISGHDNLYWYRRVMGKEIKFLLHFVKESKQDESGMPNNRFLAERTGGTYSTLKVQPAELEDSGVYFCASSQGVLQYFGAGTRLSVL.

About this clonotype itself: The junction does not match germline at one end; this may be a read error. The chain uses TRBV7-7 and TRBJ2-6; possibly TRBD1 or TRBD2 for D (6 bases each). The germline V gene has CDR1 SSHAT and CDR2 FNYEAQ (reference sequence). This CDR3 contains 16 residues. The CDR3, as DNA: TGTGCTAGCAGCGAGGCCGGGGGCTCCGGGGCCAACGTCCTGACTTTC. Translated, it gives CASSEAGGSGANVLTF.

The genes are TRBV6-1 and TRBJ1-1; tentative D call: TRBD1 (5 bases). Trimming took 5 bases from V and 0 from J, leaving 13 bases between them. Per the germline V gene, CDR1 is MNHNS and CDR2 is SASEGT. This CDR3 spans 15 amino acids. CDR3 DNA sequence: TGTGCCAGCAGTACCCTGACAGACATGAACACTGAAGCTTTCTTT. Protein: CASSTLTDMNTEAFF.

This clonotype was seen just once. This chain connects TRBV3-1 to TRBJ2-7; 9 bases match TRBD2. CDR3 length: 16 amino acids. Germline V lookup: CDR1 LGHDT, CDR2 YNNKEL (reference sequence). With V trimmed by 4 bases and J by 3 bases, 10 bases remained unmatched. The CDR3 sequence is CASSRNPAGGGYEQYF. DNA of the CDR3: TGTGCCAGCAGCCGAAACCCAGCGGGAGGTGGCTACGAGCAGTACTTC.

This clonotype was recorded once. The CDR3 region has the DNA TGTGCCAGCATTCTGAGGGGGACTAGCGGGAGGACTCCCGGGGTGTATACGCAGTATTTT. The encoded protein is CASILRGTSGRTPGVYTQYF. V usage is TRBV27 and J usage is TRBJ2-3; 15 nucleotides line up with TRBD2. This CDR3 comprises 20 residues. J lost 7 bases, V lost 7 bases, and 21 bases had no gene match. Per the germline V gene, CDR1 is MNHEY and CDR2 is SMNVEV (reference sequence).

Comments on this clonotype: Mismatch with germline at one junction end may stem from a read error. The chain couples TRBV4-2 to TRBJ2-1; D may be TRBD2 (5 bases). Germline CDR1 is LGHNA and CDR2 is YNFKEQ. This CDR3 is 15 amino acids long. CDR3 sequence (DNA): TGTACCAGCAGCCAAGAAAGCGGCTGGCCTAATGAGCAGTTCTTC. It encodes CTSSQESGWPNEQFF.

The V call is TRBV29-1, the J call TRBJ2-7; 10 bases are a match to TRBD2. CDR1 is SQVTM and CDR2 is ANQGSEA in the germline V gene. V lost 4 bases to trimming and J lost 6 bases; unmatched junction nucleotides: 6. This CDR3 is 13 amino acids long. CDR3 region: CSVGRLAGAEQYF. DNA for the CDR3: TGCAGCGTTGGACGCCTAGCGGGAGCCGAGCAGTACTTC.

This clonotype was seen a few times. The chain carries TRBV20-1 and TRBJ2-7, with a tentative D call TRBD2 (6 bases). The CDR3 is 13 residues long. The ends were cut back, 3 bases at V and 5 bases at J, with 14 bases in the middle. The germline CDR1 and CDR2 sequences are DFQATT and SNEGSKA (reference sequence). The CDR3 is CSARVGLANEQYF. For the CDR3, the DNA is TGCAGTGCTAGGGTCGGGCTAGCGAACGAGCAGTACTTC.

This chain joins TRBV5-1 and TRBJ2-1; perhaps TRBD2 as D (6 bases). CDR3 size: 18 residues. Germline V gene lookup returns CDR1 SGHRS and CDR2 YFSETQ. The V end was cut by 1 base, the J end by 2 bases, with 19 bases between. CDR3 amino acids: CASSLSGYARNAYNEQFF. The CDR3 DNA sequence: TGCGCCAGCAGCTTGAGCGGGTATGCGAGGAATGCCTACAATGAGCAGTTCTTC.

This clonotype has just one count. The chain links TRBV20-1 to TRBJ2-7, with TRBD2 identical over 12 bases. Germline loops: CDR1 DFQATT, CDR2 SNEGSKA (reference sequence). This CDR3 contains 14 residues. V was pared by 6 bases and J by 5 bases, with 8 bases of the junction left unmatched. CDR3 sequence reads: CSAARLAGAHEQYF. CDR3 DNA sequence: TGCAGTGCCGCTCGACTAGCGGGAGCCCACGAGCAGTACTTC.

The CDR3 nucleotides are TGTGCCAGCAGCTCGGGACAGGGCGGCCTTAGCTCCTACAATGAGCAGTTCTTC. Translating gives CASSSGQGGLSSYNEQFF. The V gene is TRBV11-2, the J gene TRBJ2-1; 9 nucleotides match TRBD1. The V and J ends lost 4 bases and 0 bases, in that order; junction bases with no gene match: 10. Germline CDR1 and CDR2: SGHAT and FQNNGV. The length of the CDR3 is 18 residues.

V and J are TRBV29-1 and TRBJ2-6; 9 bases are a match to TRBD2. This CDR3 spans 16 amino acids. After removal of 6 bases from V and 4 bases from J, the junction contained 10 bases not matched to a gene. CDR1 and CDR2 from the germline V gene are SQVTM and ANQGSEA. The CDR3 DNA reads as TGCAGCGTCCAAACCGCGGGAGGGGCGGGGGCCAACGTCCTGACTTTC. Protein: CSVQTAGGAGANVLTF.

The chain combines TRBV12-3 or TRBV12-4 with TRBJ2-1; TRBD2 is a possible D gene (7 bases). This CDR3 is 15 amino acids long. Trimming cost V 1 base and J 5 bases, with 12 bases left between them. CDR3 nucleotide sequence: TGTGCCAGCAGTTTAGGGGGGGGCCGAAACAATGAGCAGTTCTTC. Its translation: CASSLGGGRNNEQFF.

Written as DNA, the CDR3 is TGTGCCAGCAGTTTTAGCGGGAGCCCGGACGATGAGCAGTTCTTC. As protein: CASSFSGSPDDEQFF. The chain recombines TRBV9 with TRBJ2-1; 9 nucleotides agree with TRBD2. The germline CDR1 and CDR2 sequences are SGDLS and YYNGEE. The V gene end was trimmed by 5 bases and the J gene end by 8 bases; junction bases not matched to a gene: 11. CDR3 length: 15 amino acids.

The CDR3 sequence: CASSLVGTGAETQYF. DNA of the CDR3: TGTGCCAGCAGTTTAGTGGGGACAGGGGCAGAGACCCAGTACTTC. This chain joins TRBV12-3 or TRBV12-4 and TRBJ2-5, with 10 bases lining up with TRBD1. The CDR3 runs 15 residues. V dropped 1 base and J dropped 4; count of bases not matched to a gene: 3.

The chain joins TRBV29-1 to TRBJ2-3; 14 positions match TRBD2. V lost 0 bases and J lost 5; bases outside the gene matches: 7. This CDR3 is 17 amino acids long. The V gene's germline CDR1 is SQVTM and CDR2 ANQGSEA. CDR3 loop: CSVEDPTSGRAIDTQYF. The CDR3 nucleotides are TGCAGCGTTGAAGATCCGACTAGCGGGAGGGCCATAGATACGCAGTATTTT.

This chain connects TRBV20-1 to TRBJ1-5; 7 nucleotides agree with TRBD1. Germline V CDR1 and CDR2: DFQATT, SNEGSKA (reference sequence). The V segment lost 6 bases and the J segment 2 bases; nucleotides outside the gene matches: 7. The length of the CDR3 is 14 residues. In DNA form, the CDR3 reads TGCAGTGCCTCCAGGGGGAGCGGCAATCAGCCCCAGCATTTT. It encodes CSASRGSGNQPQHF.